These 3 T cell receptor beta chains were sequenced from one sample in a study of shared T cell receptors in the human thymus. TCRdb keeps only in-frame clones here, not all; method: immunoSEQ multiplex PCR. The top ten hold 0.0094% of the sample, which has over 650,000 clones, about 90% seen once. This sample also belongs to another study, concerning human thymus T cells.

Sequencing was done on a sample of thymocytes. These receptors came from a boy younger than two with a congenital heart defect.

The rearrangement links TRBV5-8 to TRBJ2-5; 9 nucleotides agree with TRBD1. Germline CDR1 is SGHTS and CDR2 is YDEGEE. Trimming took 4 bases from V and 4 from J; bases not matched to a gene: 8. The CDR3 is 15 amino acids. The chain's CDR3 is CASSGGQGGVETQYF. The CDR3 bases are TGTGCCAGCAGCGGGGGACAGGGCGGGGTAGAGACCCAGTACTTC. Complete variable domain (other parts from reference TRBV5-8 and TRBJ2-5): EAGVTQSPTHLIKTRGQQATLRCSPISGHTSVYWYQQALGLGLQFLLWYDEGEERNRGNFPPRFSGRQFPNYSSELNVNALELEDSALYLCASSGGQGGVETQYFGPGTRLLVL.

V and J are TRBV5-6 and TRBJ2-1; possibly TRBD2 for D (6 bases). Between the trimmed V and J ends, which lost 5 bases and 6 bases, there was a span of 18 bases. The CDR3 sequence is 15 residues long. CDR1 is SGHDT and CDR2 is YYEEEE in the germline V gene. CDR3 coding DNA: TGTGCCAGCAGAGGAAAGCGGGCGCGGGGCAATGAGCAGTTCTTC. Protein sequence: CASRGKRARGNEQFF.

The chain links TRBV9 to TRBJ2-3, with 8 nucleotides matching TRBD2. There are 15 residues in the CDR3. The junction had 10 bases not matched to a gene; V was cut back by 4 bases and J by 6 bases. Germline values: CDR1 SGDLS, CDR2 YYNGEE. CDR3 DNA sequence: TGTGCCAGCAGCCCCTCCTTAGCGGGAAGGGATACGCAGTATTTT. Amino acid sequence: CASSPSLAGRDTQYF.